The 11 T cell receptor beta chains listed next were all sequenced from one sample in a study of multiple sclerosis patients with progressive multifocal leukoencephalopathy. The time point was: before natalizumab initiation. TCRdb keeps only in-frame clones here, not all; method: immunoSEQ multiplex PCR. The sample consists of 25,000 to 30,000 clones, more than 70% of them appearing once. Sample: PBMCs. The source of these receptors is a human donor with multiple sclerosis.

This clone came up a few times. The chain uses TRBV15 and TRBJ1-5; D gene uncertain. V dropped 1 base and J dropped 7 bases, with 5 bases sitting between them. The length of the CDR3 is 12 residues. Germline CDR1 reads LNHNV; CDR2 reads YYDKDF (reference sequence). The CDR3 here is CATSRVGQPQHF. The CDR3 DNA reads TGTGCCACCAGCAGAGTGGGACAGCCCCAGCATTTT.

The rearrangement links TRBV29-1 to TRBJ2-7; possible D gene TRBD1, 5 bases. Germline CDR1 and CDR2: SQVTM and ANQGSEA. The CDR3 has 13 amino acids. The germline V and J ends were trimmed by 0 bases and 2 bases, with 8 bases remaining between them. The CDR3, as DNA: TGCAGCGTTGAAGATGGACAAACCTACGAGCAGTACTTC. Amino acid sequence: CSVEDGQTYEQYF.

The J gene is TRBJ1-6, the V gene TRBV7-2; perhaps TRBD1 as D (6 bases). CDR1 SGHTA and CDR2 FQGNSA come from the germline V gene. Trimming removed 3 bases from V and 0 bases from J, with 12 bases in between. The CDR3 has 17 residues. The CDR3 spells CASSFDRLSSYNSPLHF. Here the CDR3 DNA reads TGTGCCAGCAGCTTTGACAGGTTAAGCTCCTATAATTCACCCCTCCACTTT.

CDR3 loop: CASSVSQGNQPQHF. For the CDR3, the DNA is TGTGCCAGCAGTGTCTCACAGGGTAACCAGCCCCAGCATTTT. This chain links TRBV28 with TRBJ1-5, with D possibly matching TRBD1 (6 bases). The CDR3 has 14 residues. The ends were cut back, 5 bases at V and 7 bases at J, with 15 bases in the middle. Germline V CDR1 and CDR2: MDHEN, SYDVKM.

This chain links TRBV19 with TRBJ1-6; unclear D gene. V was clipped by 9 bases and J by 0 bases, with 6 bases between them. CDR1 LNHDA and CDR2 SQIVND come from the germline V gene (reference sequence). This CDR3 has 13 residues. The CDR3 sequence is CASGSSYNSPLHF. The CDR3, as DNA: TGTGCCAGCGGTAGCTCCTATAATTCACCCCTCCACTTT.

The CDR3 DNA is TGTGCCAGCAGCCTTGACAGGAATCAGCCCCAGCATTTT. It encodes CASSLDRNQPQHF. The J gene is TRBJ1-5, the V gene TRBV5-4, with D tentatively TRBD1 (6 bases). CDR1 and CDR2 (germline): SGHNT, YYREEE (reference sequence). Trimming removed 4 bases from V and 4 bases from J, with 9 bases in between. CDR3 length equals 13 residues.

This clone was counted only a few times. The chain is built from TRBV11-2 and TRBJ2-2, with D possibly matching TRBD1 (6 bases). This CDR3 spans 15 amino acids. V was pared by 0 bases and J by 7 bases, with 12 bases between. Germline V gives CDR1 SGHAT, CDR2 FQNNGV. Here the CDR3 DNA reads TGTGCCAGCAGCTTAGATGCAGGGGCGCGCGGGGAGCTGTTTTTT. It yields the protein CASSLDAGARGELFF.

V and J are TRBV9 and TRBJ2-3, with D perhaps being TRBD1 or TRBD2 (5 bases each). The V and J ends lost 4 bases and 6 bases respectively, with 9 bases between them. Germline lookup yields CDR1 SGDLS and CDR2 YYNGEE. The length of the CDR3 is 12 residues. The CDR3 reads CASSWGGDTQYF. CDR3 sequence (DNA): TGTGCCAGCAGCTGGGGCGGGGATACGCAGTATTTT.

J is TRBJ2-2 and V is TRBV7-9, with no clear D. Trimming removed 5 bases at V and 9 bases at J, with 7 bases between. Germline lookup yields CDR1 SEHNR and CDR2 FQNEAQ (reference sequence). This CDR3 spans 11 amino acids. The CDR3 DNA follows: TGTGCCAGCAGCCACATAAGGGAGCTGTTTTTT. Encoded protein: CASSHIRELFF.

The chain combines TRBV5-4 with TRBJ1-2; D uncertain. Trimming stripped 2 bases from V and 6 bases from J, with 11 bases between. CDR1 and CDR2 from the germline V gene are SGHNT and YYREEE (reference sequence). This CDR3 region has 13 residues. CDR3 residues: CASSFVGRDGYTF. The CDR3 DNA sequence: TGTGCCAGCAGCTTTGTAGGGAGGGATGGCTACACCTTC.

V is TRBV10-1 and J is TRBJ2-7; TRBD1 agrees at 7 bases. Germline V CDR1 and CDR2: WNHNN, SYGVQD (reference sequence). The CDR3 totals 13 residues. V lost 5 bases, J lost 5 bases, and 6 bases stayed unmatched. The CDR3 reads CASSQTGINEQYF. DNA of the CDR3: TGCGCCAGCAGTCAGACAGGGATTAACGAGCAGTACTTC.